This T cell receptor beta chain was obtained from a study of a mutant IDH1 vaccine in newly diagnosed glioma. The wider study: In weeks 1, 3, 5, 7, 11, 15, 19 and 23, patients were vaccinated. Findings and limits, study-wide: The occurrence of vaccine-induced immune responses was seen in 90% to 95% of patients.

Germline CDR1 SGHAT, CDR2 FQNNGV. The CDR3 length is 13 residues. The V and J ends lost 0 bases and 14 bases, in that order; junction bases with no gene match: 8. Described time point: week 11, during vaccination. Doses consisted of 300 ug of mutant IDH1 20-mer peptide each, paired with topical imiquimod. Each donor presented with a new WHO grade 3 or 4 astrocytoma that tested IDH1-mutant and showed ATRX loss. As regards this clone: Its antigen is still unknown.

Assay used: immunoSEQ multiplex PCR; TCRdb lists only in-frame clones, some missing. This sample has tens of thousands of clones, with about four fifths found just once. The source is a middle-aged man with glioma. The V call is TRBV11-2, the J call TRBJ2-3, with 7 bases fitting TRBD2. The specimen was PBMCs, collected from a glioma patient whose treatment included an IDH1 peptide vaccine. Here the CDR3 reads CASSLESSGKGYF. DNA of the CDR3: TGTGCCAGCAGCTTAGAGTCTAGCGGTAAGGGGTATTTT.